One and the same sample provided the 24 T cell receptor beta chains below, sequenced in a study of blood T cell repertoires in COVID-19. Assay used: immunoSEQ multiplex PCR; TCRdb lists only in-frame clones, some missing. The sample holds about 99,000 clones; about 90% are singletons and the top ten take under 8%. The sequenced sample was peripheral blood. These receptors were collected from a human donor in a cohort sampled during active COVID-19.

The chain joins TRBV27 to TRBJ2-2; 9 positions match TRBD2. The CDR3 has 16 residues. Germline-derived CDR1 and CDR2 are MNHEY and SMNVEV (reference sequence). V shed 3 bases, J shed 6 bases, and the junction held 8 bases outside the gene matches. The CDR3 nucleotides are TGTGCCAGCAGTTTTACGGCGGGAGGGAAACCCGGGGAGCTGTTTTTT. This translates into CASSFTAGGKPGELFF.

V usage is TRBV23-1 and J usage is TRBJ1-1; 9 positions agree with TRBD1. TRBV23-1 is an ORF for which the function is uncertain. Trimming took 0 bases from V and 1 from J; bases not matched to a gene: 18. This CDR3 has 21 residues. CDR3 nucleotide sequence: TGCGCCAGCAGTCAATCTTCACCATTACAAGGGACAGGGCCGGCGAACACTGAAGCTTTCTTT. Translating gives CASSQSSPLQGTGPANTEAFF.

This chain joins TRBV11-3 and TRBJ2-1, with 7 bases that match TRBD2. Germline V gives CDR1 SGHNT, CDR2 YENEEA. CDR3 length equals 15 residues. The junction had 9 bases not matched to a gene; V was cut back by 5 bases and J by 5 bases. The chain's CDR3 is CASSLRAGRNNEQFF. In DNA, the CDR3 is TGTGCCAGCAGCCTAAGAGCGGGAAGGAACAATGAGCAGTTCTTC.

The CDR3 bases are TGTGCCAGCAGTTTTGGTGCACTAGCGGAAGAGACCCAGTACTTC. Residues: CASSFGALAEETQYF. This chain links TRBV27 with TRBJ2-5; 8 bases map to TRBD2. Germline trimming cut 3 bases from V and 3 bases from J; bases unmatched to any gene: 6. This CDR3 has 15 residues. Germline CDR1 MNHEY, CDR2 SMNVEV (reference sequence).

J is TRBJ2-2 and V is TRBV28; D might be TRBD1 (5 bases). The CDR3 has 12 amino acids. Germline V gives CDR1 MDHEN, CDR2 SYDVKM. Trimming stripped 5 bases from V and 6 bases from J, with 7 bases between. In DNA form, the CDR3 reads TGTGCCAGCAGTCAGGGCTCCGGGGAGCTGTTTTTT. It translates to CASSQGSGELFF.

The V call is TRBV15, the J call TRBJ2-7; TRBD2 agrees at 7 bases. The J segment lost 7 bases and the V segment lost 5 bases, leaving 8 bases of the junction unmatched. Germline CDR1 and CDR2: LNHNV and YYDKDF (reference sequence). CDR3 size: 13 residues. The CDR3 region is CATSAIGGEEQYF. CDR3 DNA sequence: TGTGCCACCAGCGCCATTGGGGGGGAAGAGCAGTACTTC.

The chain joins TRBV6-2 or TRBV6-3 to TRBJ2-1, with D possibly matching TRBD2 (6 bases). Trimming shortened V by 0 bases and J by 10 bases, and 16 bases separated the two germline ends. Germline V lookup: CDR1 MNHEY, CDR2 SVGEGT. CDR3 size: 15 residues. CDR3 amino acids: CASSYSGTRFEEQFF. CDR3 in DNA: TGTGCCAGCAGTTACTCTGGGACTCGCTTCGAGGAGCAGTTCTTC.

V is TRBV2 and J is TRBJ1-5, with 7 bases matching TRBD1. V trimming: 1 base; J trimming: 5 bases; junction bases outside the gene matches: 8. The CDR3 has 16 residues. The germline CDR1 and CDR2 sequences are SNHLY and FYNNEI. CDR3 region: CASSEGWQGGDQPQHF. The CDR3 DNA reads as TGTGCCAGCAGTGAAGGGTGGCAGGGGGGAGATCAGCCCCAGCATTTT.

The chain links TRBV24-1 to TRBJ2-7; a possible D gene is TRBD1 (6 bases). Trimming took off 5 bases at V and 6 bases at J, with 13 bases between the two ends. Germline V gene sequence: CDR1 KGHDR, CDR2 SFDVKD. The CDR3 has 13 amino acids. In DNA form, the CDR3 reads TGTGCCACCAGTGGGGGGCAGGGTGGCGAGCAGTACTTC. Translated, it gives CATSGGQGGEQYF.

V usage is TRBV7-8 and J usage is TRBJ2-6; D might be TRBD2 (7 bases). The V and J ends lost 4 bases and 0 bases respectively, with 16 bases between them. Germline CDR1 reads SGHVS; CDR2 reads FQNEAQ. CDR3 length: 18 residues. The CDR3 protein is CASSSGGQEASGANVLTF. Here the CDR3 DNA reads TGTGCCAGCAGCTCCGGGGGGCAGGAGGCCTCTGGGGCCAACGTCCTGACTTTC. Full variable domain (rest looked up from reference TRBV7-8 and TRBJ2-6): GAGVSQSPRYKVAKRGQDVALRCDPISGHVSLFWYQQALGQGPEFLTYFQNEAQLDKSGLPSDRFFAERPEGSVSTLKIQRTQQEDSAVYLCASSSGGQEASGANVLTFGAGSRLTVL.

This clone was observed a few times. This chain connects TRBV7-9 to TRBJ2-7, with D maybe TRBD1 (6 bases). This CDR3 spans 14 amino acids. Per germline, CDR1 SEHNR and CDR2 FQNEAQ (reference sequence). Trimming pared 4 bases from V and 4 bases from J, leaving 14 bases between. As DNA, the CDR3 is TGTGCCAGCAGCTCTTACGGACAGTCTTACGAGCAGTACTTC. Translating gives CASSSYGQSYEQYF.

The V call is TRBV23-1, the J call TRBJ2-2; TRBD2 matches at 13 bases. Being an ORF, TRBV23-1 has a function that is uncertain. The CDR3 has 16 residues. Unmatched junction bases numbered 8, after V lost 10 bases and J lost 3 bases. This CDR3 reads CAIIGLAGEDTGELFF. DNA of the CDR3: TGCGCCATAATCGGACTAGCGGGAGAGGACACCGGGGAGCTGTTTTTT.

The rearrangement joins TRBV6-2 or TRBV6-3 to TRBJ1-5, with a weak D call TRBD1 (5 bases). This CDR3 is built from 16 residues. The V and J ends lost 0 bases and 5 bases respectively, with 14 bases between them. CDR1 and CDR2 from the germline V gene are MNHEY and SVGEGT. The CDR3 DNA is TGTGCCAGCAGTTACTCGGGGCTCCAAAGGTATCAGCCCCAGCATTTT. This gives the protein CASSYSGLQRYQPQHF.

The chain recombines TRBV6-5 with TRBJ2-2; tentative D call: TRBD1 (5 bases). The V and J ends lost 7 bases and 0 bases respectively, with 9 bases between them. There are 14 residues in the CDR3. The germline V gene encodes CDR1 MNHEY and CDR2 SVGAGI. CDR3 nucleotide sequence: TGTGCCAGCATGACAGACACGAACACCGGGGAGCTGTTTTTT. Protein product: CASMTDTNTGELFF.

This chain connects TRBV12-3 or TRBV12-4 to TRBJ1-1; maybe TRBD1 (5 bases). V was clipped by 3 bases and J by 6 bases, with 11 bases between them. The CDR3 length is 13 residues. CDR3 nucleotide sequence: TGTGCCAGCAGTTTCTCGGAAGGGGCTGAAGCTTTCTTT. Translated: CASSFSEGAEAFF.

This clone was counted between two and nine times. V and J are TRBV6-5 and TRBJ1-2; TRBD1 might be the D (5 bases). The CDR3 covers 12 residues. Trimming removed 2 bases at V and 5 bases at J, with 6 bases between. Germline V gene sequence: CDR1 MNHEY, CDR2 SVGAGI. CDR3: CASSYKGYGYTF. CDR3 nucleotide sequence: TGTGCCAGCAGTTACAAGGGGTATGGCTACACCTTC.

This chain connects TRBV9 to TRBJ2-1; the D gene is possibly TRBD1 (5 bases). Germline loops: CDR1 SGDLS, CDR2 YYNGEE. The germline V and J ends were trimmed by 3 bases and 2 bases, with 15 bases remaining between them. CDR3 length: 16 residues. The CDR3 loop is CASSALDAGPYNEQFF. The CDR3 DNA reads as TGTGCCAGCAGCGCGCTTGATGCAGGGCCCTACAATGAGCAGTTCTTC.

The chain couples TRBV7-9 to TRBJ1-4; 7 bases fit TRBD1. This CDR3 has 18 amino acids. The V gene end was trimmed by 5 bases and the J gene end by 5 bases; junction bases not matched to a gene: 17. Looked up from germline, CDR1 is SEHNR and CDR2 is FQNEAQ (reference sequence). CDR3 residues: CASSPYRGTGVGNEKLFF. The DNA of the CDR3 is TGTGCCAGCAGCCCATACAGGGGCACAGGGGTGGGCAATGAAAAACTGTTTTTT.

This clone appeared a few times. V usage is TRBV7-9 and J usage is TRBJ1-4; 7 bases match TRBD1. The CDR3 is made up of 16 amino acids. The trim removed 2 bases at V and 4 bases at J, leaving 7 bases unmatched. The V gene's germline CDR1 is SEHNR and CDR2 FQNEAQ (reference sequence). DNA of the CDR3: TGTGCCAGCAGCTTAATGGCAGGGACAGATAATGAAAAACTGTTTTTT. Residues: CASSLMAGTDNEKLFF.

This sequence joins TRBV24-1 and TRBJ1-5, with D perhaps TRBD1 (6 bases). Germline values: CDR1 KGHDR, CDR2 SFDVKD. Deletions cut 3 bases from V and 3 bases from J, with 14 bases between. The CDR3 is 16 amino acids. The CDR3 sequence is CATSDPGAGDNQPQHF. For the CDR3, the DNA is TGTGCCACCAGTGATCCAGGGGCGGGGGACAATCAGCCCCAGCATTTT.

J is TRBJ2-3 and V is TRBV11-1; 8 nucleotides align to TRBD2. Trimming cost V 5 bases and J 3 bases; bases outside gene matches: 7. CDR1 SGHAT and CDR2 FQDESV come from the germline V gene (reference sequence). CDR3 size: 15 residues. This CDR3 is CASSRGGPLTDTQYF. The DNA of the CDR3 is TGTGCCAGCAGCCGGGGGGGGCCCCTTACAGATACGCAGTATTTT.

The gene calls are TRBV14 and TRBJ2-3; D is unresolved. CDR3 size: 14 residues. Germline V gene lookup returns CDR1 SGHDN and CDR2 FVKESK. V dropped 5 bases and J dropped 2 bases, with 11 bases sitting between them. DNA for the CDR3: TGTGCCAGCAGCTCCCGTCCAGACACAGATACGCAGTATTTT. This encodes CASSSRPDTDTQYF.

This clone appeared once. J is TRBJ2-2 and V is TRBV30; D gene unclear. The CDR3 is 13 residues long. V was clipped by 2 bases and J by 2 bases, with 6 bases between them. The germline gives CDR1 GTSNPN, CDR2 SVGIG (reference sequence). In nucleotides, the CDR3 is TGTGCCTGGAGTTATGGCAACACCGGGGAGCTGTTTTTT. Amino acid sequence: CAWSYGNTGELFF. Together with reference TRBV30 and TRBJ2-2, the CDR3 gives the full variable domain: SQTIHQWPATLVQPVGSPLSLECTVEGTSNPNLYWYRQAAGRGLQLLFYSVGIGQISSEVPQNLSASRPQDRQFILSSKKLLLSDSGFYLCAWSYGNTGELFFGEGSRLTVL.

J is TRBJ1-5 and V is TRBV10-3, with D perhaps TRBD1 (5 bases). Germline loops: CDR1 ENHRY, CDR2 SYGVKD. Between the trimmed V and J ends, which lost 3 bases and 1 base, there was a span of 10 bases. The CDR3 runs to 15 residues. CDR3 residues: CAISEPTASNQPQHF. The CDR3 DNA reads TGTGCCATCAGTGAACCGACAGCCAGCAATCAGCCCCAGCATTTT.